This entry lists 26 T cell receptor beta chains sequenced from one sample in a study of PD-1 blockade in classical Hodgkin lymphoma. Indicated time point: newly diagnosed, previously untreated cHL patient sample. The assay was immunoSEQ multiplex PCR, and TCRdb's table has in-frame clones only and misses some. The sample holds about 30,000 clones, approximately 94% seen once. The sequencing sample was made of peripheral blood mononuclear cells (PBMCs). The receptors were sampled from a human donor with classical Hodgkin lymphoma.

The table lists this clone with a count of one. The chain is built from TRBV21-1 and TRBJ2-3; the DNA was not compared with TRBD1, the D call given in the table. TRBV21-1 is reported as a pseudogene. This CDR3 is built from 17 residues. The CDR3: CASSKEGRRGRTDTQYF. The CDR3 DNA is TGTGCCAGCAGCAAAGAGGGGAGGAGGGGGCGCACAGATACGCAGTATTTT.

V usage is TRBV9 and J usage is TRBJ1-2; weak D call: TRBD1 (5 bases). Germline V CDR1 and CDR2: SGDLS, YYNGEE. This CDR3 is built from 13 residues. Trimming stripped 0 bases from V and 2 bases from J, with 5 bases between. The CDR3 region has the DNA TGTGCCAGCAGCGTAGGACAGAACTATGGCTACACCTTC. As protein: CASSVGQNYGYTF.

This rearrangement joins TRBV2 to TRBJ2-1, with a tentative D call TRBD1 (6 bases). This CDR3 region has 13 residues. Germline V gene lookup returns CDR1 SNHLY and CDR2 FYNNEI. V was trimmed by 7 bases and J by 6 bases, leaving 13 bases between them. This CDR3 is CASNIDRFNEQFF. The CDR3 nucleotides read TGTGCCAGCAACATTGACAGGTTCAATGAGCAGTTCTTC.

The count of this clone is one. The chain joins TRBV5-8 to TRBJ2-3; D might be TRBD2 (6 bases). The CDR3 consists of 16 residues. Germline assignment: CDR1 SGHTS and CDR2 YDEGEE. Trimming left V 4 bases short and J 0 bases short, with 15 bases between. CDR3 in amino acids: CASSTERVTSTDTQYF. CDR3 coding DNA: TGTGCCAGCAGCACTGAGCGGGTAACTAGCACAGATACGCAGTATTTT.

This sequence joins TRBV28 and TRBJ1-2, with 8 bases aligning to TRBD1. The germline CDR1 and CDR2 sequences are MDHEN and SYDVKM. The CDR3 sequence is 16 residues long. V was clipped by 2 bases and J by 3 bases; unmatched bases: 8. CDR3 sequence: CASSLVPSTGDYGYTF. The CDR3 bases are TGTGCCAGCAGTTTAGTCCCATCGACAGGGGACTATGGCTACACCTTC.

V gene TRBV6-1 combines with J gene TRBJ1-4; 9 bases agree with TRBD1. Germline CDR1 reads MNHNS; CDR2 reads SASEGT. The CDR3 runs to 16 residues. The V segment lost 1 base and the J segment 4 bases; nucleotides outside the gene matches: 4. For the CDR3, the DNA is TGTGCCAGCAGTGAAGTCGAGGGACAGGGTAATGAAAAACTGTTTTTT. Amino acid sequence: CASSEVEGQGNEKLFF.

This chain links TRBV29-1 with TRBJ2-7; D uncertain. The germline V gene has CDR1 SQVTM and CDR2 ANQGSEA. Trimming took 5 bases from V and 0 from J, leaving 11 bases between them. This CDR3 has 13 residues. DNA for the CDR3: TGCAGCGTTACCCACGTCAGCTCCTACGAGCAGTACTTC. Translation: CSVTHVSSYEQYF.

The CDR3 nucleotides read TGCGCCAGCAGCCAAATGGGATCGGGTTACAATGAGCAGTTCTTC. The encoded protein is CASSQMGSGYNEQFF. The chain couples TRBV4-1 to TRBJ2-1; D gene unclear. The CDR3 has 15 amino acids. Germline CDR1 reads MGHRA; CDR2 reads YSYEKL. V lost 2 bases and J 4 bases, leaving 12 bases between the germline ends.

The chain recombines TRBV19 with TRBJ2-2, with D unresolved. CDR1 is LNHDA, CDR2 SQIVND, per germline (reference sequence). Trimming pared 4 bases from V and 4 bases from J, leaving 13 bases between. The length of the CDR3 is 15 residues. CDR3 sequence: CASSTPSRSTGELFF. As DNA, the CDR3 is TGTGCCAGTAGTACACCCAGTAGGTCCACCGGGGAGCTGTTTTTT.

This clone has only one observation. The chain uses TRBV4-1 and TRBJ2-1; TRBD2 agrees at 9 bases. The germline CDR1 and CDR2 sequences are MGHRA and YSYEKL. The CDR3 has 16 residues. The V gene end was trimmed by 0 bases and the J gene end by 7 bases; junction bases not matched to a gene: 7. The CDR3 DNA sequence: TGCGCCAGCAGCCAAGATCCCCTAGCGGGATTAAATGAGCAGTTCTTC. Protein sequence: CASSQDPLAGLNEQFF.

The chain carries TRBV19 and TRBJ1-4, with TRBD1 as a possible D gene (5 bases). Trimming pared 5 bases from V and 4 bases from J, leaving 14 bases between. This CDR3 has 15 residues. From germline, CDR1 is LNHDA and CDR2 SQIVND (reference sequence). The DNA for the CDR3 is TGTGCCAGTAGTCTCTGGGGACGTCGTAATGAAAAACTGTTTTTT. Translation gives CASSLWGRRNEKLFF.

This clone was picked up one time. The chain employs TRBV14 and TRBJ1-3, with 9 bases identical to TRBD1. From germline, CDR1 is SGHDN and CDR2 FVKESK. This CDR3 is 17 amino acids long. Losses at the gene ends were 1 base for V and 1 base for J; bases not matched to a gene: 5. CDR3 nucleotides: TGTGCCAGCAGCCAAGCACAGGGGGCAAGGTCTGGAAACACCATATATTTT. Its protein product is CASSQAQGARSGNTIYF.

The chain recombines TRBV28 with TRBJ2-1; no firm D call. V was pared by 6 bases and J by 9 bases, with 12 bases between. There are 12 residues in the CDR3. CDR1 MDHEN and CDR2 SYDVKM come from the germline V gene. The DNA for the CDR3 is TGTGCCAGCAGCCGTCTCGGGCGTGAGCAGTTCTTC. Translating it yields CASSRLGREQFF. Full variable domain (rest looked up from reference TRBV28 and TRBJ2-1): DVKVTQSSRYLVKRTGEKVFLECVQDMDHENMFWYRQDPGLGLRLIYFSYDVKMKEKGDIPEGYSVSREKKERFSLILESASTNQTSMYLCASSRLGREQFFGPGTRLTVL.

The V call is TRBV15, the J call TRBJ1-3; TRBD1 might be the D (5 bases). The CDR3 runs to 15 residues. The ends were cut back, 1 base at V and 1 base at J, with 8 bases in the middle. CDR1 and CDR2 (germline): LNHNV, YYDKDF (reference sequence). CDR3 in amino acids: CATSRAAGSGNTIYF. CDR3 DNA sequence: TGTGCCACCAGCAGAGCGGCAGGGTCTGGAAACACCATATATTTT. Combining the CDR3 with reference TRBV15 and TRBJ1-3 gives the whole variable domain DAMVIQNPRYQVTQFGKPVTLSCSQTLNHNVMYWYQQKSSQAPKLLFHYYDKDFNNEADTPDNFQSRRPNTSFCFLDIRSPGLGDTAMYLCATSRAAGSGNTIYFGEGSWLTVV.

This clone was seen once. For the CDR3, the DNA is TGTGCCAGCAGTCCGTTTTCCGGTGAAAAACTGTTTTTT. This translates into CASSPFSGEKLFF. The chain is built from TRBV5-6 and TRBJ1-4, with D hard to call. CDR3 length equals 13 residues. Per the germline V gene, CDR1 is SGHDT and CDR2 is YYEEEE. The V gene lost 5 bases and the J gene lost 7 bases, with 12 bases spanning the gap.

J is TRBJ1-4 and V is TRBV7-9; possible D gene TRBD1, 5 bases. Germline V gives CDR1 SEHNR, CDR2 FQNEAQ (reference sequence). The CDR3 covers 14 residues. Deletions cut 2 bases from V and 8 bases from J, with 12 bases between. The CDR3 sequence is CASSLLGTGEKLFF. The CDR3 DNA sequence: TGTGCCAGCAGCTTATTAGGGACCGGGGAAAAACTGTTTTTT.

V is TRBV2 and J is TRBJ1-5; D is unresolved. The germline CDR1 and CDR2 sequences are SNHLY and FYNNEI. Trimming left V 6 bases short and J 1 base short, with 10 bases between. The CDR3 is made up of 14 amino acids. CDR3 nucleotides: TGTGCCAGCAGGCGAGCTTTGAGCAATCAGCCCCAGCATTTT. Amino acids: CASRRALSNQPQHF.

The chain uses TRBV9 and TRBJ1-1; D is unresolved. With 4 bases removed from V and 4 bases from J, the gap between germline ends came to 20 bases. The germline V gene encodes CDR1 SGDLS and CDR2 YYNGEE. The CDR3 covers 16 residues. In nucleotides, the CDR3 is TGTGCCAGCAGCCCCTTCCAGGCGATTTGGAGCACTGAAGCTTTCTTT. It specifies CASSPFQAIWSTEAFF.

This clone has only one observation. This sequence joins TRBV7-9 and TRBJ1-2; D possibly corresponds to TRBD1 (5 bases). Trimming stripped 1 base from V and 4 bases from J, with 7 bases between. Germline V gene sequence: CDR1 SEHNR, CDR2 FQNEAQ (reference sequence). The CDR3 is made up of 13 amino acids. The CDR3 region has the DNA TGTGCCAGCAGCTTAGGTACAGGCTATGGCTACACCTTC. It is translated as CASSLGTGYGYTF.

This clone was picked up one time. This sequence joins TRBV6-6 and TRBJ1-3, with D possibly matching TRBD1 (6 bases). CDR3 size: 15 residues. Per germline, CDR1 MNHNY and CDR2 SVGAGI (reference sequence). Trimming removed 8 bases at V and 2 bases at J, with 16 bases between. The CDR3 DNA follows: TGTGCCAGCCGAGGGGGGATCAAGGCTGGAAACACCATATATTTT. As protein: CASRGGIKAGNTIYF.

This clone was seen a single time. V and J are TRBV6-5 and TRBJ1-5; no definite D call. The CDR3 runs 13 residues. The V and J ends lost 2 bases and 2 bases respectively, with 4 bases between them. Per germline, CDR1 MNHEY and CDR2 SVGAGI. This CDR3 reads CASSYGGNQPQHF. The CDR3 region has the DNA TGTGCCAGCAGTTACGGGGGCAATCAGCCCCAGCATTTT.

The rearrangement uses TRBV6-1 and TRBJ2-7, with D perhaps TRBD1 or TRBD2 (5 bases each). Germline CDR1 MNHNS, CDR2 SASEGT. V lost 2 bases and J 0 bases, leaving 11 bases between the germline ends. The length of the CDR3 is 15 residues. In DNA, the CDR3 is TGTGCCAGCAGTGAAACCGGGACGTACTCCTACGAGCAGTACTTC. This codes for CASSETGTYSYEQYF.

The chain is built from TRBV10-3 and TRBJ1-6; no clear D gene. Trimming removed 0 bases at V and 10 bases at J, with 16 bases between. The germline V gene encodes CDR1 ENHRY and CDR2 SYGVKD. The CDR3 has 16 residues. CDR3 nucleotide sequence: TGTGCCATCAGTGAGTCTAAGGGCGGGTCTGGGTCACCCCTCCACTTT. Translating gives CAISESKGGSGSPLHF.

This clone came up once. The V call is TRBV30, the J call TRBJ1-2; D ambiguous. V was cut by 2 bases and J by 0 bases, with 7 bases left in between. The CDR3 is 13 residues long. The germline gives CDR1 GTSNPN, CDR2 SVGIG (reference sequence). The CDR3 loop reads CAWSPVANYGYTF. In nucleotides, the CDR3 is TGTGCCTGGAGTCCAGTCGCTAACTATGGCTACACCTTC.

The gene calls are TRBV27 and TRBJ2-7; no firm D call. The CDR3 sequence is 13 residues long. With 8 bases removed from V and 3 bases from J, the gap between germline ends came to 14 bases. Germline V gene lookup returns CDR1 MNHEY and CDR2 SMNVEV (reference sequence). The CDR3 here is CASRKRANYEQYF. The CDR3 DNA reads TGTGCCAGCCGCAAGCGTGCTAACTACGAGCAGTACTTC.

The chain employs TRBV5-8 and TRBJ2-7, with 9 positions matching TRBD2. The CDR3 runs to 15 residues. The V gene's germline CDR1 is SGHTS and CDR2 YDEGEE. Trimming at V came to 3 bases and at J to 4 bases, leaving 8 bases not matched to a gene. The CDR3 protein is CASSSGLAMVYEQYF. CDR3 nucleotides: TGTGCCAGCAGCTCGGGACTAGCAATGGTGTACGAGCAGTACTTC.